These 31 T cell receptor beta chains came from one sample sequenced in a study of CD8+ T cells in alopecia areata (dated by TCRdb to 2017 to 2018). The method behind the library was the immunoSEQ multiplex PCR assay. To provide template for TCR sequencing, every sample had RNA extracted and reverse transcribed into cDNA. TCRdb mirrors the immuneACCESS table, restricted to in-frame sequences. Some clones are absent from its copies; in checked studies, under half trace to an unresolved V gene, and the reason for the others is unknown. The sample profile shows approximately 150,000 clones; approximately 59% of them were found once. The ten largest clones represent approximately 16% of the sample. The treatment or condition label for this specimen denotes: oral pan-JAK inhibitor, 5-10 mg twice daily. Sequences were derived from CD4+ T cells sorted from blood, sampled between weeks 55 and 70, from a patient treated with tofacitinib. These receptors all come from a human donor with alopecia areata.

This clone was seen more than once but under ten times. The rearrangement links TRBV27 to TRBJ1-2; weak D call: TRBD1 (6 bases). Per the germline V gene, CDR1 is MNHEY and CDR2 is SMNVEV (reference sequence). V was cut by 4 bases and J by 7 bases, with 13 bases left in between. This CDR3 is 13 amino acids long. CDR3 sequence: CASSSTGTIGYTF. The DNA for the CDR3 is TGTGCCAGCAGTTCGACCGGGACAATTGGCTACACCTTC.

A few counts support this clone. This chain connects TRBV5-1 to TRBJ2-7; 9 positions agree with TRBD1. The length of the CDR3 is 14 residues. V lost 5 bases, J lost 7 bases, and 10 bases stayed unmatched. Per the germline V gene, CDR1 is SGHRS and CDR2 is YFSETQ. The CDR3 sequence is CASSTDRGSREQYF. The CDR3 DNA reads as TGCGCCAGCAGTACAGACAGGGGGTCGCGAGAGCAGTACTTC.

The chain links TRBV10-1 to TRBJ2-3; possibly TRBD1 or TRBD2 for D (5 bases each). This CDR3 is 12 amino acids long. CDR1 WNHNN and CDR2 SYGVQD come from the germline V gene (reference sequence). V was cut by 4 bases and J by 6 bases, with 8 bases left in between. Written as DNA, the CDR3 is TGCGCCAGCAGTGGGGGACGCGATACGCAGTATTTT. Protein product: CASSGGRDTQYF.

This sequence joins TRBV7-9 and TRBJ2-7; D tentatively reads TRBD1 or TRBD2 (5 bases each). CDR1 and CDR2 from the germline V gene are SEHNR and FQNEAQ (reference sequence). The V and J ends lost 5 bases and 2 bases respectively, with 16 bases between them. CDR3 length equals 15 residues. CDR3 sequence reads: CASSAARGPAYEQYF. The CDR3 nucleotides read TGTGCCAGCAGCGCCGCACGGGGACCGGCCTACGAGCAGTACTTC.

The V call is TRBV30, the J call TRBJ1-2; D unclear. Germline CDR1 is GTSNPN and CDR2 is SVGIG (reference sequence). V was cut by 2 bases and J by 3 bases, with 13 bases left in between. This CDR3 has 14 amino acids. CDR3 sequence reads: CAWSWEFVHYGYTF. The CDR3 coding sequence is TGTGCCTGGAGTTGGGAGTTCGTGCACTATGGCTACACCTTC.

In its sample, this clone was seen a few times. The rearrangement links TRBV7-2 to TRBJ2-5; a weak D match, TRBD1 (5 bases). This CDR3 spans 15 amino acids. V was clipped by 4 bases and J by 0 bases, with 12 bases between them. Germline-derived CDR1 and CDR2 are SGHTA and FQGNSA. The CDR3 spells CASSSPRQYQETQYF. The CDR3 DNA is TGTGCCAGCAGCTCCCCCCGACAGTACCAAGAGACCCAGTACTTC.

This rearrangement joins TRBV5-1 to TRBJ2-6, with 11 bases aligning to TRBD2. Germline V gene data show CDR1 as SGHRS and CDR2 as YFSETQ. V gave up 4 bases and J gave up 2 bases; unmatched junction bases: 8. This CDR3 is 18 amino acids long. CDR3 sequence (DNA): TGCGCCAGCAGCGGCGGACTAGCGGGCCCTCCTGGGGCCAACGTCCTGACTTTC. It translates to CASSGGLAGPPGANVLTF.

The chain combines TRBV23-1 with TRBJ2-3, with 9 bases lining up with TRBD1. TRBV23-1 is an ORF for which the function is uncertain. Germline trimming cut 3 bases from V and 0 bases from J; bases unmatched to any gene: 1. CDR3 size: 15 residues. CDR3 sequence: CASSQDRGSTDTQYF. The CDR3 nucleotides read TGCGCCAGCAGTCAGGACAGGGGAAGCACAGATACGCAGTATTTT.

This clone appeared a few times. This chain joins TRBV29-1 and TRBJ2-7; weak D call: TRBD2 (5 bases). The CDR3 runs 13 residues. Deletions cut 0 bases from V and 5 bases from J, with 11 bases between. Per germline, CDR1 SQVTM and CDR2 ANQGSEA. The CDR3 DNA is TGCAGCGTTGAAGATCCCGGAGGCCACGAGCAGTACTTC. Translated: CSVEDPGGHEQYF.

This rearrangement joins TRBV30 to TRBJ2-7; TRBD1 matches at 7 bases. This CDR3 region has 14 residues. CDR1 GTSNPN and CDR2 SVGIG come from the germline V gene (reference sequence). Unmatched junction bases numbered 5, after V lost 3 bases and J lost 0 bases. DNA of the CDR3: TGTGCCTGGAGGGAACAGGGGAACTCCTACGAGCAGTACTTC. It is translated as CAWREQGNSYEQYF.

The chain is built from TRBV7-2 and TRBJ2-5; D remains unclear. Trimming took 1 base from V and 4 from J, leaving 10 bases between them. Per the germline V gene, CDR1 is SGHTA and CDR2 is FQGNSA. CDR3 length: 14 residues. The CDR3 sequence: CASSLVGRRETQYF. The CDR3 DNA reads as TGTGCCAGCAGCTTAGTAGGGCGGCGAGAGACCCAGTACTTC. Full variable domain (missing parts from reference TRBV7-2 and TRBJ2-5): GAGVSQSPSNKVTEKGKDVELRCDPISGHTALYWYRQSLGQGLEFLIYFQGNSAPDKSGLPSDRFSAERTGGSVSTLTIQRTQQEDSAVYLCASSLVGRRETQYFGPGTRLLVL.

With regard to this clone: At one boundary the junction diverges from the germline segment, which might be a read error. V and J are TRBV29-1 and TRBJ2-7, with D possibly matching TRBD2 (6 bases). The CDR3 extends over 13 amino acids. The germline V gene has CDR1 SQVTM and CDR2 ANQGSEA. CDR3 amino acids: CSVGDSSGLGQCF. Here the CDR3 DNA reads TGCAGCGTTGGGGACTCGAGCGGACTTGGGCAGTGCTTC.

This clone was found a few times. The chain joins TRBV7-2 to TRBJ2-1; a weak D match, TRBD1 (6 bases). Germline loops: CDR1 SGHTA, CDR2 FQGNSA. The V and J ends lost 5 bases and 0 bases respectively, with 8 bases between them. The CDR3 runs to 14 residues. CDR3 DNA: TGTGCCAGCAGCCCGGACAGCTCCTACAATGAGCAGTTCTTC. As protein: CASSPDSSYNEQFF.

The V gene is TRBV19, the J gene TRBJ1-2; a possible D gene is TRBD1 (5 bases). The V gene's germline CDR1 is LNHDA and CDR2 SQIVND (reference sequence). Trimming removed 3 bases from V and 4 bases from J, with 15 bases in between. The CDR3 consists of 15 residues. The CDR3 region has the DNA TGTGCCAGTAGTATTGGGGCAAAGACCTCCTATGGCTACACCTTC. Protein product: CASSIGAKTSYGYTF.

In this sample, this clone turned up a few times. The gene calls are TRBV9 and TRBJ1-5; D unresolved. This CDR3 is built from 14 residues. Germline CDR1 reads SGDLS; CDR2 reads YYNGEE. Trimming took off 0 bases at V and 6 bases at J, with 10 bases between the two ends. CDR3 sequence: CASSVGGVGQPQHF. In nucleotides, the CDR3 is TGTGCCAGCAGCGTAGGCGGGGTGGGTCAGCCCCAGCATTTT.

The J gene is TRBJ1-3, the V gene TRBV6-5, with 7 bases fitting TRBD1. This CDR3 has 14 amino acids. Germline CDR1 is MNHEY and CDR2 is SVGAGI. V was clipped by 6 bases and J by 4 bases; unmatched bases: 6. The CDR3 DNA follows: TGTGCCAGCAGGCGCCCGGGACAGGGAAACACCATATATTTT. This gives the protein CASRRPGQGNTIYF.

There are a few counts of this clone. V is TRBV15 and J is TRBJ1-5; D call uncertain. This CDR3 has 14 amino acids. V was pared by 1 base and J by 6 bases, with 10 bases between. CDR1 is LNHNV, CDR2 YYDKDF, per germline (reference sequence). The CDR3 bases are TGTGCCACCAGCAGAGGAGGGTTAGGTCAGCCCCAGCATTTT. As protein: CATSRGGLGQPQHF.

The V call is TRBV30, the J call TRBJ1-1, with 8 bases identical to TRBD1. Germline V gene data show CDR1 as GTSNPN and CDR2 as SVGIG (reference sequence). Trimming at V came to 1 base and at J to 9 bases, leaving 7 bases not matched to a gene. This CDR3 has 13 residues. The CDR3 DNA follows: TGTGCCTGGAGTGATGACAGGGGTCTCAAAGCTTTCTTT. Its protein is CAWSDDRGLKAFF. The whole variable domain, remainder taken from reference TRBV30 and TRBJ1-1, is SQTIHQWPATLVQPVGSPLSLECTVEGTSNPNLYWYRQAAGRGLQLLFYSVGIGQISSEVPQNLSASRPQDRQFILSSKKLLLSDSGFYLCAWSDDRGLKAFFGQGTRLTVV.

V gene TRBV6-1 combines with J gene TRBJ2-7; possible D gene TRBD2, 5 bases. Trimming shortened V by 10 bases and J by 3 bases, and 7 bases separated the two germline ends. The CDR3 is 10 amino acids. Germline CDR1 and CDR2: MNHNS and SASEGT. The CDR3 DNA reads as TGTGCCACGACTAACTACGAGCAGTACTTC. This sequence encodes CATTNYEQYF.

This clone was counted a few times. The chain uses TRBV6-5 and TRBJ2-3; the D is unclear. Between the trimmed V and J ends, which lost 4 bases and 0 bases, there was a span of 14 bases. The CDR3 loop spans 16 amino acids. CDR1 and CDR2 from the germline V gene are MNHEY and SVGAGI. CDR3 sequence reads: CASSSSFARSTDTQYF. In DNA form, the CDR3 reads TGTGCCAGCAGTTCTTCCTTTGCCAGAAGCACAGATACGCAGTATTTT.

This chain uses TRBV2 with TRBJ2-5, with 13 nucleotides matching TRBD2. V trimming: 3 bases; J trimming: 4 bases; junction bases outside the gene matches: 5. CDR1 and CDR2 from the germline V gene are SNHLY and FYNNEI. There are 16 residues in the CDR3. This CDR3 reads CASSDSGLAGIETQYF. The CDR3 DNA reads as TGTGCCAGCAGTGATTCGGGACTAGCGGGGATAGAGACCCAGTACTTC.

V and J are TRBV4-1 and TRBJ1-4; D not certain. Germline loops: CDR1 MGHRA, CDR2 YSYEKL. The CDR3 totals 17 residues. The V gene lost 3 bases and the J gene lost 6 bases, with 20 bases spanning the gap. CDR3 in amino acids: CASSHRPPAGIDEKLFF. The CDR3 DNA reads TGCGCCAGCAGCCATAGACCCCCGGCGGGTATTGATGAAAAACTGTTTTTT.

The CDR3 nucleotides read TGCGCCAGCAGCCGAGGACAGCTCCCGGACGAGCAGTACTTC. Translating it yields CASSRGQLPDEQYF. The rearrangement uses TRBV5-1 and TRBJ2-7, with a tentative D call TRBD1 (6 bases). This CDR3 has 14 amino acids. The V and J ends lost 4 bases and 5 bases respectively, with 16 bases between them. Looked up from germline, CDR1 is SGHRS and CDR2 is YFSETQ.

CDR3 in amino acids: CASSRSGGISTDTQYF. The DNA of the CDR3 is TGTGCCAGCAGCCGTAGCGGGGGGATTAGCACAGATACGCAGTATTTT. The chain carries TRBV14 and TRBJ2-3; 10 nucleotides align to TRBD2. The CDR3 runs 16 residues. With 4 bases clipped from V and 0 bases from J, the junction kept 4 bases outside the gene matches. CDR1 is SGHDN, CDR2 FVKESK, per germline.

The gene calls are TRBV5-1 and TRBJ2-2; D is possibly TRBD1 (6 bases). The germline gives CDR1 SGHRS, CDR2 YFSETQ. Trimming shortened V by 6 bases and J by 1 base, and 10 bases separated the two germline ends. The CDR3 length is 14 residues. The CDR3 nucleotides are TGCGCCAGCACAGAGGGGGTGAACACCGGGGAGCTGTTTTTT. This codes for CASTEGVNTGELFF.

The rearrangement links TRBV21-1 to TRBJ2-1; the D call of TRBD2 is as the table states it, not checked on the DNA. TRBV21-1 is a pseudogene. This CDR3 contains 12 residues. The CDR3 sequence is CAKSGGSDEQFF. The CDR3, as DNA: TGTGCCAAGTCGGGGGGCAGTGATGAGCAGTTCTTC.

The gene calls are TRBV6-5 and TRBJ1-2; 7 bases are a match to TRBD1. Germline trimming cut 6 bases from V and 7 bases from J; bases unmatched to any gene: 8. CDR1 is MNHEY and CDR2 is SVGAGI in the germline V gene. The CDR3 length is 13 residues. The chain's CDR3 is CASSPRDRSGYTF. The CDR3 DNA sequence: TGTGCCAGCAGCCCCCGGGACAGAAGTGGCTACACCTTC.

The chain has TRBV7-9 and TRBJ1-1; D is undetermined. With 1 base removed from V and 5 bases from J, the gap between germline ends came to 11 bases. The V gene's germline CDR1 is SEHNR and CDR2 FQNEAQ (reference sequence). The CDR3 has 14 residues. This CDR3 reads CASSLGYGLTEAFF. The CDR3 region has the DNA TGTGCCAGCAGCTTAGGATATGGATTGACTGAAGCTTTCTTT.

This chain uses TRBV29-1 with TRBJ2-5, with D hard to call. With 7 bases removed from V and 4 bases from J, the gap between germline ends came to 13 bases. Germline-derived CDR1 and CDR2 are SQVTM and ANQGSEA. The CDR3 covers 12 residues. The DNA of the CDR3 is TGCAGCGCTTTTCACCGTGGAGAGACCCAGTACTTC. Its translation is CSAFHRGETQYF.

The V call is TRBV25-1, the J call TRBJ1-6; the D gene is possibly TRBD1 (6 bases). V lost 7 bases, J lost 1 base, and 14 bases lay in between. Germline values: CDR1 MGHDK, CDR2 SYGVNS. CDR3 length: 16 amino acids. The CDR3 is CASTSSDRSYNSPLHF. In DNA, the CDR3 is TGTGCCAGCACCTCCTCCGACAGGTCCTATAATTCACCCCTCCACTTT.

This clone appeared a few times. The genes are TRBV27 and TRBJ2-2, with 8 bases lining up with TRBD1. Germline CDR1 and CDR2: MNHEY and SMNVEV (reference sequence). J lost 4 bases, V lost 6 bases, and 4 bases had no gene match. The CDR3 runs to 14 residues. The CDR3: CASRGQGVTGELFF. CDR3 DNA: TGTGCCAGCAGAGGACAGGGAGTCACCGGGGAGCTGTTTTTT.